This entry concerns a single T cell receptor beta chain. The CDR3 sequence is 12 residues long. Germline V gene data show CDR1 as MNHEY and CDR2 as SVGAGI. Deletions cut 6 bases from V and 3 bases from J, with 6 bases between. CD3+CD4+ and CD3+CD8+ cells were FACS-sorted from thawed unstimulated PBMCs. This sample was included in a study of T cell clones after liver transplantation. Study as a whole: In this trial, immunosuppression withdrawal was attempted within 2 years of liver transplant. Draws occurred before transplant, before withdrawal, and after complete or failed withdrawal. Tolerant meant at least one year fully off immunosuppression without liver enzymes above twice normal.

Libraries were prepared by immunoSEQ multiplex PCR; TCRdb keeps only in-frame clonotypes and omits some of them. The data hold around 120,000 clones, with 90% observed a single time. The material was CD4+ T cells from blood, obtained 12 months after liver transplant. This TCR derives from a human patient who received a liver transplant. Some of the T cells may derive from the graft donor. The rearrangement joins TRBV6-5 to TRBJ1-3; D is ambiguous. The CDR3 reads CASSNRGNTIYF. The CDR3 DNA reads as TGTGCCAGCAGCAACCGTGGAAACACCATATATTTT.